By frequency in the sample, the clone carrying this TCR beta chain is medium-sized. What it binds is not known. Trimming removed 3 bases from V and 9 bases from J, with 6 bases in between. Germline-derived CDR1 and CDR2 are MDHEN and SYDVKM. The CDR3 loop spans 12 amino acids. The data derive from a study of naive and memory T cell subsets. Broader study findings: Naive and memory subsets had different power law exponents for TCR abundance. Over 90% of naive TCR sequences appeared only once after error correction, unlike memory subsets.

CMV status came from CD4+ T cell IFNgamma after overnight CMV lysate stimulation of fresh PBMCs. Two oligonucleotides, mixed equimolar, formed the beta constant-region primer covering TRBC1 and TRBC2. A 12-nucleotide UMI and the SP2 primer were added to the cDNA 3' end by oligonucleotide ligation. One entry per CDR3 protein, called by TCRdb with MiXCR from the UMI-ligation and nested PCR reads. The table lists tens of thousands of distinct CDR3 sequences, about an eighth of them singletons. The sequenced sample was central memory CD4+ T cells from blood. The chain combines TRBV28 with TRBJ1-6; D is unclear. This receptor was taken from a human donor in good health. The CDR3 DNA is TGTGCCAGCAGTTTGAAGGGTTCACCCCTCCACTTT. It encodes CASSLKGSPLHF.